This TCR beta chain derives from a study of blood T cell repertoires in COVID-19. Study-wide context: The cDNA or gDNA used as material had been derived from T cells, B-cell-depleted T cells, or PBMCs.

Germline trimming cut 5 bases from V and 0 bases from J; bases unmatched to any gene: 4. Looked up from germline, CDR1 is SGHAT and CDR2 is FQNNGV. CDR3 length: 16 residues. Libraries were prepared by immunoSEQ multiplex PCR; TCRdb keeps only in-frame clonotypes and omits some of them. The table lists tens of thousands of clones, 85% of them singletons, with more than 9.5% in the top ten. Input material: peripheral blood. The receptor comes from a human donor in a cohort sampled during active COVID-19. The J gene is TRBJ2-6, the V gene TRBV11-2, with 7 bases lining up with TRBD1. DNA of the CDR3: TGTGCCAGCAGCCAGGGACAGACCTCTGGGGCCAACGTCCTGACTTTC. It codes for CASSQGQTSGANVLTF.